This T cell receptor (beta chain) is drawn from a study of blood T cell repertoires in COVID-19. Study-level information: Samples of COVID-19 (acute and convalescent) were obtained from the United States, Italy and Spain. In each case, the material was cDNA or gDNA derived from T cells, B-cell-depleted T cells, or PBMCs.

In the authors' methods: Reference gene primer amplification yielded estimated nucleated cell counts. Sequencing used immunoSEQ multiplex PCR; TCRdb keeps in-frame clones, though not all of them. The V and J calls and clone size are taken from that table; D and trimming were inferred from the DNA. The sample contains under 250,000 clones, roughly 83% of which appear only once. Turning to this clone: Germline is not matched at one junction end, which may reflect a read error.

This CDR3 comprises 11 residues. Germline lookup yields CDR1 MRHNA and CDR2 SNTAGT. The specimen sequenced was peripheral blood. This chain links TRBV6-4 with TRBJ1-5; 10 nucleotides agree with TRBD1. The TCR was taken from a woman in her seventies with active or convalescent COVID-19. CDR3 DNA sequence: TGTGCCAGCAGGATCGGGACAGGGGAAGGTTTT. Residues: CASRIGTGEGF.